The 9 T cell receptor beta chains below come from one sample, sequenced in a study of blood T cell repertoires in COVID-19. The assay was immunoSEQ multiplex PCR, and TCRdb's table has in-frame clones only and misses some. The sample yields 64,000 or so clones, approximately 86% seen once. The material sequenced was peripheral blood. The source is a man aged 40-50 years with acute or convalescent COVID-19.

This rearrangement joins TRBV7-2 to TRBJ2-7; 10 bases map to TRBD1. CDR3 length equals 16 residues. From germline, CDR1 is SGHTA and CDR2 FQGNSA. Trimming cost V 4 bases and J 3 bases; bases outside gene matches: 9. This CDR3 is CASSSTRWTGGYEQYF. Written as DNA, the CDR3 is TGTGCCAGCAGCTCTACCCGATGGACAGGGGGCTACGAGCAGTACTTC.

As regards this clone: Other DNA sequences from this sample encode an identical CDR3 as well. The chain is built from TRBV18 and TRBJ2-5; maybe TRBD2 (5 bases). Germline V gives CDR1 KGHSH, CDR2 LQKENI. This CDR3 region has 12 residues. Trimming removed 3 bases at V and 5 bases at J, with 7 bases between. CDR3 coding DNA: TGTGCCAGCTCACCTTCGGGGGAGACCCAGTACTTC. It yields the protein CASSPSGETQYF.

The chain couples TRBV21-1 to TRBJ2-5; the table calls TRBD1, which could not be checked here. TRBV21-1 is shown as a pseudogene. This CDR3 comprises 15 residues. The CDR3 sequence is CASSPVLGAGETQYF. CDR3 bases: TGTGCCAGCAGCCCTGTATTGGGGGCCGGGGAGACCCAGTACTTC.

The chain is built from TRBV4-1 and TRBJ2-3; TRBD2 is a possible D gene (6 bases). Germline V gene sequence: CDR1 MGHRA, CDR2 YSYEKL. The CDR3 runs 14 residues. The V end lost 4 bases, the J end lost 0 bases, and 8 bases lay between the germline ends. CDR3 in DNA: TGCGCCAGCAGCCCAGGGACTAGCACAGATACGCAGTATTTT. Its protein is CASSPGTSTDTQYF.

This clone has just one count. The genes are TRBV30 and TRBJ1-4, with no clear D. The CDR3 is 13 amino acids. Germline V lookup: CDR1 GTSNPN, CDR2 SVGIG (reference sequence). Trimming took off 0 bases at V and 7 bases at J, with 9 bases between the two ends. In DNA, the CDR3 is TGTGCCTGGAGTGTAATTGTCGGTGAAAAACTGTTTTTT. Protein sequence: CAWSVIVGEKLFF.

CDR3 bases: TGTGCCAGCAGGGGGCGACACAACTCTGGAAACACCATATATTTT. As protein: CASRGRHNSGNTIYF. The chain recombines TRBV2 with TRBJ1-3; D perhaps matches TRBD1 (5 bases). From germline, CDR1 is SNHLY and CDR2 FYNNEI. The CDR3 is made up of 15 amino acids. Deletions cut 6 bases from V and 0 bases from J, with 12 bases between.

The genes are TRBV4-2 and TRBJ1-4; 7 bases are a match to TRBD1. Germline V gives CDR1 LGHNA, CDR2 YNFKEQ. Trimming took 3 bases from V and 6 from J; bases not matched to a gene: 16. The CDR3 sequence is 18 residues long. CDR3 DNA sequence: TGTGCCAGCAGCCATGGCGTCCAGGGGGACAAGGGGGATGAAAAACTGTTTTTT. Amino acids: CASSHGVQGDKGDEKLFF.

This chain links TRBV20-1 with TRBJ1-5, with 9 bases aligning to TRBD1. The V gene end was trimmed by 3 bases and the J gene end by 4 bases; junction bases not matched to a gene: 7. The length of the CDR3 is 15 residues. Germline V lookup: CDR1 DFQATT, CDR2 SNEGSKA (reference sequence). The CDR3 loop is CSASTGGAGNQPQHF. The CDR3, as DNA: TGCAGTGCTAGTACAGGGGGCGCGGGAAATCAGCCCCAGCATTTT.

V usage is TRBV2 and J usage is TRBJ2-2; possibly TRBD2 for D (6 bases). Germline-derived CDR1 and CDR2 are SNHLY and FYNNEI. The V end was cut by 10 bases, the J end by 6 bases, with 9 bases between. The CDR3 length is 11 residues. The CDR3: CANGGAGELFF. In DNA form, the CDR3 reads TGTGCCAACGGAGGGGCCGGGGAGCTGTTTTTT.